A single sample is the source of the 2 T cell receptor beta chains below, sequenced in a study of human T cells and chemical hapten exposure. The time point: patch test 2, 6 weeks after DPC sensitization. Treatment: therapeutic diphenylcyclopropenone sensitization with weekly scalp DPC. The template was total RNA from unfractionated whole blood. Via MiXCR, TCRdb re-called the RACE reads, giving one row per CDR3 protein. The sample holds 35,000 to 50,000 distinct CDR3 sequences; 9.6% are singletons and the top ten take roughly 13%. The sequencing here drew on whole blood, taken in connection with sensitization to the hapten diphenylcyclopropenone (DPC). Receptors originate from a woman aged 30 to 39 with alopecia areata. Some clones in this sample may be carry-over from other donors' samples.

The sample holds many counts of this clonotype. This sequence joins TRBV15 and TRBJ2-7; 10 nucleotides agree with TRBD1. With V trimmed by 0 bases and J by 6 bases, 8 bases remained unmatched. In germline, CDR1 is LNHNV, CDR2 YYDKDF (reference sequence). This CDR3 comprises 16 residues. CDR3 amino acids: CATSRDLGTGDTEQYF. The DNA for the CDR3 is TGTGCCACCAGCAGAGATCTTGGGACAGGGGATACCGAGCAGTACTTC.

This clonotype was seen repeatedly, ten times or more. The chain employs TRBV6-6 and TRBJ2-3; the D is unclear. The V gene's germline CDR1 is MNHNY and CDR2 SVGAGI (reference sequence). The CDR3 spans 13 residues. V lost 0 bases and J lost 4, with 5 bases in between. Here the CDR3 reads CASSYSGPDTQYF. The CDR3 DNA sequence: TGTGCCAGCAGTTACTCCGGTCCAGATACGCAGTATTTT.